The 10 T cell receptor beta chains listed next were all sequenced from one sample in a study of Graves' ophthalmopathy and Graves' hyperthyroidism. RNA transcripts were the source from which TCR beta CDR3 regions were amplified. Investigators did first-round RT-PCR with HTBI primers, then second-round multiplex PCR. A single record per CDR3 protein comes from TCRdb applying MiXCR to the multiplex PCR reads. The table shows over 200,000 distinct CDR3 sequences, with 25% to 35% occurring only once. Sequences were obtained from peripheral blood. These receptors all stem from a middle-aged man with Graves' ophthalmopathy.

This chain connects TRBV10-3 to TRBJ2-5; possibly TRBD1 for D (5 bases). The germline gives CDR1 ENHRY, CDR2 SYGVKD. Trimming stripped 3 bases from V and 6 bases from J, with 11 bases between. The CDR3 consists of 13 residues. The DNA for the CDR3 is TGTGCCATCAGTGACTTAGGGGTTAAGACCCAGTACTTC. Its protein product is CAISDLGVKTQYF.

This clonotype was counted at least ten times. The chain combines TRBV6-2 or TRBV6-3 with TRBJ2-7; 8 bases match TRBD1. The CDR3 extends over 16 amino acids. Trimming took 0 bases from V and 5 from J; bases not matched to a gene: 9. Germline V gene data show CDR1 as MNHEY and CDR2 as SVGEGT. CDR3 coding DNA: TGTGCCAGCAGTTACTCGAATCGGACAGGGCCCCACGAGCAGTACTTC. Its protein is CASSYSNRTGPHEQYF.

The table lists this clonotype with many counts. The chain is built from TRBV4-2 and TRBJ1-5; no clear D. This CDR3 is 18 amino acids long. Germline V lookup: CDR1 LGHNA, CDR2 YNFKEQ. V gave up 0 bases and J gave up 3 bases, with 18 bases separating them. The CDR3 nucleotides read TGTGCCAGCAGCCAAGATGTTCGACGGGGAGCCTCCAATCAGCCCCAGCATTTT. Translating gives CASSQDVRRGASNQPQHF.

Ten or more counts support this clonotype. This chain uses TRBV28 with TRBJ2-4; 7 positions match TRBD1. Per germline, CDR1 MDHEN and CDR2 SYDVKM. V was clipped by 2 bases and J by 0 bases; unmatched bases: 10. The CDR3 length is 18 residues. The CDR3, as DNA: TGTGCCAGCAGTTTAGCTAATACGGGACAGCTAGCCAAAAACATTCAGTACTTC. Translated: CASSLANTGQLAKNIQYF.

This clonotype was recorded many times. The DNA of the CDR3 is TGTGCCAGCAGCTTACTCGATGGGGAGCTGTTTTTT. Amino acid sequence: CASSLLDGELFF. The rearrangement links TRBV7-3 to TRBJ2-2, with D unclear. CDR3 length: 12 residues. Trimming removed 2 bases from V and 8 bases from J, with 6 bases in between. The germline gives CDR1 SGHTA, CDR2 FQGTGA.

This clonotype appeared a few times. This chain connects TRBV27 to TRBJ1-1, with D possibly being TRBD1 (5 bases). The V gene lost 2 bases and the J gene lost 0 bases, with 13 bases spanning the gap. Germline-derived CDR1 and CDR2 are MNHEY and SMNVEV (reference sequence). The CDR3 consists of 16 residues. The CDR3 sequence is CASSLTRAFMNTEAFF. The CDR3 DNA follows: TGTGCCAGCAGTTTAACCAGGGCCTTCATGAACACTGAAGCTTTCTTT.

This clonotype was counted many times. The CDR3 nucleotides are TGTGCCAGCAGACCCGGTCCGAGGGAGCAGTACTTC. Amino acid sequence: CASRPGPREQYF. The chain has TRBV6-1 and TRBJ2-7; D remains ambiguous. Trimming removed 6 bases at V and 7 bases at J, with 13 bases between. Germline-derived CDR1 and CDR2 are MNHNS and SASEGT. The CDR3 extends over 12 amino acids.

This clonotype was found many times. V is TRBV28 and J is TRBJ2-7; a possible D gene is TRBD1 (5 bases). V was pared by 5 bases and J by 2 bases, with 13 bases between. This CDR3 has 14 amino acids. Germline V gene sequence: CDR1 MDHEN, CDR2 SYDVKM. The CDR3 DNA is TGTGCCAGCAGTCCGATGGACAAGACCTACGAGCAGTACTTC. Translation gives CASSPMDKTYEQYF. Variable domain in full (rest from reference TRBV28 and TRBJ2-7): DVKVTQSSRYLVKRTGEKVFLECVQDMDHENMFWYRQDPGLGLRLIYFSYDVKMKEKGDIPEGYSVSREKKERFSLILESASTNQTSMYLCASSPMDKTYEQYFGPGTRLTVT.

The chain recombines TRBV28 with TRBJ1-2, with D perhaps TRBD1 (6 bases). Germline CDR1 reads MDHEN; CDR2 reads SYDVKM. Deletions cut 5 bases from V and 4 bases from J, with 17 bases between. CDR3 length: 15 residues. DNA of the CDR3: TGTGCCAGCAGTCCTCCCGGACAGCTTCTCTATGGCTACACCTTC. Protein sequence: CASSPPGQLLYGYTF.

The rearrangement joins TRBV12-3 or TRBV12-4 to TRBJ2-7; D assignment may be TRBD1 or TRBD2 (5 bases each). Trimming took 3 bases from V and 7 from J, leaving 13 bases between them. The CDR3 sequence is 13 residues long. The CDR3 sequence is CASSLSGTPEQYF. The DNA for the CDR3 is TGTGCCAGCAGTTTGTCCGGGACCCCTGAGCAGTACTTC.